The 4 T cell receptor beta chains reported below all come from one sample, sequenced in a study of blood T cell repertoires in COVID-19 (TCRdb year 2020). The library relied on the immunoSEQ multiplex PCR assay. What TCRdb holds here is the immuneACCESS table cut down to in-frame rearrangements. Part of the clones is not present; checked against another copy, under half of the missing clones reflect an unresolved V gene, and the others are unexplained. The sample table records approximately 200,000 clones; 81% of these occur just once. 10% to 15% of the sample rests with the top ten. Sequences were obtained from peripheral blood. Receptors originate from a woman aged 80 or over with COVID-19, enrolled during active disease.

This clone showed up just once. The chain has TRBV10-2 and TRBJ2-7, with a possible D match to TRBD1 (6 bases). The CDR3 totals 13 residues. Germline V gives CDR1 WSHSY, CDR2 SAAADI. V shed 7 bases and J shed 4 bases, with 14 bases lying between them. The CDR3 is CASNQGPNYEQYF. The CDR3 DNA reads TGCGCCAGCAATCAGGGGCCAAATTACGAGCAGTACTTC.

This chain connects TRBV11-2 to TRBJ2-3, with D unresolved. The CDR3 has 11 residues. V was pared by 1 base and J by 8 bases, with 4 bases between. Germline V lookup: CDR1 SGHAT, CDR2 FQNNGV. The CDR3 loop is CASSLVGTQYF. CDR3 bases: TGTGCCAGCAGCTTAGTCGGTACGCAGTATTTT. The full variable domain, its missing parts supplied by reference TRBV11-2 and TRBJ2-3, is EAGVAQSPRYKIIEKRQSVAFWCNPISGHATLYWYQQILGQGPKLLIQFQNNGVVDDSQLPKDRFSAERLKGVDSTLKIQPAKLEDSAVYLCASSLVGTQYFGPGTRLTVL.

This clone turned up a few times. The chain uses TRBV10-3 and TRBJ1-5, with D possibly TRBD1 on 6 matching bases. CDR3 size: 13 residues. Deletions cut 5 bases from V and 6 bases from J, with 11 bases between. CDR1 is ENHRY and CDR2 is SYGVKD in the germline V gene. CDR3 in DNA: TGTGCCATCAGTAGAGGGGGTGGTCAGCCCCAGCATTTT. It is translated as CAISRGGGQPQHF.

The chain uses TRBV3-1 (or the pseudogene TRBV3-2) and TRBJ1-1; D unclear. The CDR3 sequence is 14 residues long. CDR1 is LGHDT, CDR2 YNNKEL, per germline (reference sequence). The ends were cut back, 0 bases at V and 1 base at J, with 6 bases in the middle. CDR3 DNA: TGTGCCAGCAGCCAAGACACTGCGAACACTGAAGCTTTCTTT. Translation: CASSQDTANTEAFF.